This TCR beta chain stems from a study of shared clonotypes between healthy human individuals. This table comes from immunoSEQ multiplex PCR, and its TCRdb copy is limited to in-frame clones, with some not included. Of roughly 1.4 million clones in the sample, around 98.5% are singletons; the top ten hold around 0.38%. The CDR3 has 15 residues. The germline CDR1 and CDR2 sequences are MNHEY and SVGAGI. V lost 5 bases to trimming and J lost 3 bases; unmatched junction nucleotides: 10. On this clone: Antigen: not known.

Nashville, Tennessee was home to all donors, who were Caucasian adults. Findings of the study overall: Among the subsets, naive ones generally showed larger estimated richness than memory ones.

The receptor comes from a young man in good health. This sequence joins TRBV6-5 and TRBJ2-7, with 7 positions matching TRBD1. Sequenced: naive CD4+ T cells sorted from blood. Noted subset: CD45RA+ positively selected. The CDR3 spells CASSRATGQFYEQYF. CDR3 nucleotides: TGTGCCAGCAGTAGGGCGACGGGACAGTTCTACGAGCAGTACTTC.